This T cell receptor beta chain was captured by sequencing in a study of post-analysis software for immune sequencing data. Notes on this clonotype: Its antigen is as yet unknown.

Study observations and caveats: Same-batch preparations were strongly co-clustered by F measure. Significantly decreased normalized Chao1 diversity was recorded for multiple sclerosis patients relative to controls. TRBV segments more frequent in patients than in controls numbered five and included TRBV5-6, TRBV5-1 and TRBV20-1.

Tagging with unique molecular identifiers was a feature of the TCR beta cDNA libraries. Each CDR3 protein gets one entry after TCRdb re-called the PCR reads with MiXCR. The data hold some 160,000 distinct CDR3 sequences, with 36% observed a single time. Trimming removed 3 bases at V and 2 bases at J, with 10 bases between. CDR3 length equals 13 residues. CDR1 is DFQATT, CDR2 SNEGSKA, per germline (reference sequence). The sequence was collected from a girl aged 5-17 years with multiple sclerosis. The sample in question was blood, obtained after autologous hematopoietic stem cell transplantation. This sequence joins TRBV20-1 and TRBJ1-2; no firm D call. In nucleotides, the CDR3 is TGCAGTGCTAGTATTAGCAAGAACTATGGCTACACCTTC. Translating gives CSASISKNYGYTF.